One sample yielded the 14 T cell receptor beta chains listed below, sequenced in a study of blood T cell repertoires in COVID-19. Only in-frame clones appear in the TCRdb table, and some are missing; sequencing was by immunoSEQ multiplex PCR. The table records fewer than 350,000 clones, approximately 86% of them present only once. Sequenced material: peripheral blood. The receptors were gathered from a woman aged 45-65 years with active or convalescent COVID-19.

Here the CDR3 reads CASSLESWEQYF. The CDR3 coding sequence is TGTGCCAGCAGTTTAGAGTCCTGGGAGCAGTACTTC. The chain has TRBV28 and TRBJ2-7; D gene ambiguous. This CDR3 is built from 12 residues. Between the trimmed V and J ends, which lost 2 bases and 7 bases, there was a span of 9 bases. Germline V lookup: CDR1 MDHEN, CDR2 SYDVKM.

This clone was seen a few times. The V call is TRBV11-2, the J call TRBJ2-3, with D possibly matching TRBD2 (6 bases). Germline CDR1 SGHAT, CDR2 FQNNGV. This CDR3 region has 14 residues. Trimming shortened V by 5 bases and J by 5 bases, and 14 bases separated the two germline ends. The CDR3 reads CASSPAAGLDTQYF. CDR3 sequence (DNA): TGTGCCAGCAGCCCAGCCGCGGGGCTAGATACGCAGTATTTT.

V and J are TRBV5-4 and TRBJ2-7; 11 nucleotides agree with TRBD2. Germline loops: CDR1 SGHNT, CDR2 YYREEE (reference sequence). The CDR3 is made up of 16 amino acids. Trimming at V came to 0 bases and at J to 2 bases, leaving 4 bases not matched to a gene. Here the CDR3 DNA reads TGTGCCAGCAGCTTGGGGGGGGGACTAGCGGCCTACGAGCAGTACTTC. It codes for CASSLGGGLAAYEQYF. Filled out from reference TRBV5-4 and TRBJ2-7, the complete variable domain reads ETGVTQSPTHLIKTRGQQVTLRCSSQSGHNTVSWYQQALGQGPQFIFQYYREEENGRGNFPPRFSGLQFPNYSSELNVNALELDDSALYLCASSLGGGLAAYEQYFGPGTRLTVT.

This sequence joins TRBV9 and TRBJ1-1; no definite D call. Trimming pared 4 bases from V and 4 bases from J, leaving 14 bases between. The CDR3 covers 14 residues. CDR1 is SGDLS, CDR2 YYNGEE, per germline. The CDR3 sequence: CASSYGPASTEAFF. CDR3 DNA: TGTGCCAGCAGCTACGGTCCTGCTAGCACTGAAGCTTTCTTT.

This chain uses TRBV4-2 with TRBJ2-3; TRBD2 matches 7 bases. The CDR3 sequence is 13 residues long. With V trimmed by 5 bases and J by 4 bases, 3 bases remained unmatched. The germline V gene has CDR1 LGHNA and CDR2 YNFKEQ. CDR3 loop: CASSAGDADTQYF. CDR3 sequence (DNA): TGTGCCAGCAGCGCGGGAGATGCAGATACGCAGTATTTT.

V is TRBV10-1 and J is TRBJ2-7; TRBD2 agrees at 10 bases. Per germline, CDR1 WNHNN and CDR2 SYGVQD (reference sequence). The CDR3 spans 15 residues. V shed 2 bases, J shed 3 bases, and the junction held 4 bases outside the gene matches. CDR3 sequence: CASSEGLADYYEQYF. The CDR3 DNA follows: TGCGCCAGCAGTGAGGGACTAGCGGACTACTACGAGCAGTACTTC.

The chain has TRBV2 and TRBJ2-1; 8 bases align to TRBD2. The V gene end was trimmed by 4 bases and the J gene end by 8 bases; junction bases not matched to a gene: 7. This CDR3 contains 14 residues. Germline lookup yields CDR1 SNHLY and CDR2 FYNNEI. CDR3 sequence: CASSVIAGFDEQFF. The CDR3 bases are TGTGCCAGCAGTGTGATAGCGGGATTCGATGAGCAGTTCTTC.

In its sample, this clone was seen once. The rearrangement joins TRBV5-1 to TRBJ2-5; D perhaps matches TRBD2 (6 bases). The V and J ends lost 3 bases and 3 bases respectively, with 9 bases between them. CDR1 is SGHRS and CDR2 is YFSETQ in the germline V gene. The CDR3 sequence is 13 residues long. Here the CDR3 DNA reads TGCGCCAGCAGCTCTCCGGGGGAAGAGACCCAGTACTTC. It specifies CASSSPGEETQYF.

The rearrangement joins TRBV7-9 to TRBJ1-3; D is perhaps TRBD1 (6 bases). V dropped 1 base and J dropped 2 bases, with 12 bases sitting between them. Germline V gene sequence: CDR1 SEHNR, CDR2 FQNEAQ (reference sequence). CDR3 length: 16 residues. CDR3 region: CASSLGRGAAGNTIYF. In nucleotides, the CDR3 is TGTGCCAGCAGCTTAGGCCGGGGGGCGGCTGGAAACACCATATATTTT.

The chain has TRBV20-1 and TRBJ1-6; 12 bases are a match to TRBD1. Unmatched junction bases numbered 7, after V lost 3 bases and J lost 7 bases. The germline CDR1 and CDR2 sequences are DFQATT and SNEGSKA (reference sequence). The CDR3 runs to 16 residues. The CDR3 DNA is TGCAGTGCTAGTGGGGACAGGGGGCTCCGGAATTCACCCCTCCACTTT. It translates to CSASGDRGLRNSPLHF.

The CDR3 spells CASSFTAGPQEAGELFF. CDR3 nucleotide sequence: TGCGCCAGCAGCTTTACAGCGGGCCCTCAGGAGGCCGGGGAGCTGTTTTTT. The V call is TRBV5-1, the J call TRBJ2-2, with a tentative D call TRBD2 (6 bases). The CDR3 has 17 residues. Germline V gene sequence: CDR1 SGHRS, CDR2 YFSETQ. Deletions cut 2 bases from V and 6 bases from J, with 20 bases between.

The CDR3 nucleotides read TGTGCCAGCAGGGATACAGGGGCGTTGAACGAGCAGTACTTC. It translates to CASRDTGALNEQYF. The rearrangement uses TRBV6-5 and TRBJ2-7; 7 nucleotides align to TRBD1. V lost 6 bases to trimming and J lost 5 bases; unmatched junction nucleotides: 10. Germline lookup yields CDR1 MNHEY and CDR2 SVGAGI. This CDR3 has 14 residues.

J is TRBJ2-7 and V is TRBV7-9; D not resolved. CDR3 length: 13 amino acids. Germline lookup yields CDR1 SEHNR and CDR2 FQNEAQ (reference sequence). Trimming stripped 7 bases from V and 1 base from J, with 11 bases between. CDR3 in amino acids: CASNPVGSYEQYF. CDR3 in DNA: TGTGCCAGCAACCCCGTCGGGTCCTACGAGCAGTACTTC.

J is TRBJ2-7 and V is TRBV29-1; D perhaps matches TRBD1 (6 bases). This CDR3 contains 10 residues. V lost 7 bases and J 7 bases, leaving 11 bases between the germline ends. CDR1 is SQVTM, CDR2 ANQGSEA, per germline. The CDR3 protein is CSAQGVEQYF. CDR3 sequence (DNA): TGCAGCGCACAGGGAGTTGAGCAGTACTTC.